The 21 T cell receptor beta chains below were found in one sample sequenced in a study of CD4 T cells in relation to SARS-CoV-2 and coronaviruses. Before the COVID-19 pandemic, during about 2011-2019, CD4+ T cells were taken from unexposed donors. Isolation of CD4+ T cells took place after approximately 11 days in culture. Their recognized antigens are unknown. TCRdb keeps only in-frame clones here, not all; method: immunoSEQ multiplex PCR. The sample contains more than 25,000 clones, 60% to 80% of which appear only once. Sample: CD4+ T cells from PBMCs, cultured in vitro. The receptors originated from a human donor in good health.

This clone was seen a few times. The gene calls are TRBV4-1 and TRBJ1-5; no clear D gene. Trimming removed 0 bases at V and 7 bases at J, with 13 bases between. Germline CDR1 is MGHRA and CDR2 is YSYEKL. The CDR3 spans 15 residues. CDR3 in amino acids: CASSQDWGSWQPQHF. The CDR3 nucleotides read TGCGCCAGCAGCCAAGATTGGGGTTCTTGGCAGCCCCAGCATTTT.

V and J are TRBV7-9 and TRBJ2-7, with 7 bases fitting TRBD2. CDR3 length equals 12 residues. Looked up from germline, CDR1 is SEHNR and CDR2 is FQNEAQ (reference sequence). Trimming cost V 9 bases and J 3 bases; bases outside gene matches: 5. The CDR3: CASGGRSYEQYF. In nucleotides, the CDR3 is TGTGCCAGTGGCGGGAGAAGCTACGAGCAGTACTTC.

DNA of the CDR3: TGTGCCAGCAGCTTATACAGGGTTAATGAAAAACTGTTTTTT. Translating gives CASSLYRVNEKLFF. The V and J genes are TRBV5-6 and TRBJ1-4; possibly TRBD1 for D (6 bases). Germline V gene lookup returns CDR1 SGHDT and CDR2 YYEEEE. V was shortened by 2 bases and J by 4 bases, with 9 bases between the two germline ends. CDR3 length: 14 amino acids.

This clone was counted between two and nine times. CDR3: CASSPRGDTQYF. In DNA, the CDR3 is TGTGCCAGCAGTCCGCGGGGAGATACGCAGTATTTT. V gene TRBV12-3 or TRBV12-4 combines with J gene TRBJ2-3; tentative D call: TRBD2 (6 bases). The CDR3 length is 12 residues. V was clipped by 5 bases and J by 5 bases, with 8 bases between them.

V and J are TRBV5-4 and TRBJ2-4; 7 bases are shared with TRBD1. V was clipped by 3 bases and J by 1 base; unmatched bases: 10. There are 17 residues in the CDR3. The germline CDR1 and CDR2 sequences are SGHNT and YYREEE (reference sequence). The CDR3 sequence: CASSSGLTGLAKNIQYF. The CDR3 nucleotides are TGTGCCAGCAGCTCGGGGCTGACAGGGTTGGCCAAAAACATTCAGTACTTC.

The chain recombines TRBV6-6 with TRBJ2-3; no clear D. The V end lost 4 bases, the J end lost 8 bases, and 13 bases lay between the germline ends. Germline-derived CDR1 and CDR2 are MNHNY and SVGAGI (reference sequence). The CDR3 is 13 residues long. CDR3 coding DNA: TGTGCCAGCAGTTTCCCCCGCCCGGTTACGCAGTATTTT. Translated: CASSFPRPVTQYF.

The gene calls are TRBV6-1 and TRBJ1-2; a possible D gene is TRBD1 (5 bases). Germline V lookup: CDR1 MNHNS, CDR2 SASEGT. The CDR3 spans 12 residues. V was trimmed by 3 bases and J by 8 bases, leaving 10 bases between them. The DNA for the CDR3 is TGTGCCAGCAGTGAGTCAGGGAGAGGCTACACCTTC. It translates to CASSESGRGYTF.

J is TRBJ2-7 and V is TRBV9; D is unclear. Between the trimmed V and J ends, which lost 3 bases and 0 bases, there was a span of 7 bases. From germline, CDR1 is SGDLS and CDR2 YYNGEE. The CDR3 spans 13 residues. The CDR3 nucleotides read TGTGCCAGCAGCGCGGGCTTCTCCTACGAGCAGTACTTC. It encodes CASSAGFSYEQYF.

The chain carries TRBV25-1 and TRBJ2-1; 10 positions match TRBD2. The V gene's germline CDR1 is MGHDK and CDR2 SYGVNS. The CDR3 totals 16 residues. V was clipped by 4 bases and J by 1 base; unmatched bases: 4. CDR3 amino acids: CASSVTSGVSYNEQFF. In DNA, the CDR3 is TGTGCCAGCAGTGTAACTAGCGGGGTGTCCTACAATGAGCAGTTCTTC.

This clone was counted between two and nine times. The chain couples TRBV7-2 to TRBJ1-3, with D possibly TRBD1 on 6 matching bases. The ends were cut back, 3 bases at V and 4 bases at J, with 13 bases in the middle. This CDR3 contains 15 residues. Germline V gene lookup returns CDR1 SGHTA and CDR2 FQGNSA. The CDR3 spells CASSFHRVPGNTIYF. In DNA form, the CDR3 reads TGTGCCAGCAGCTTTCACAGGGTACCCGGAAACACCATATATTTT.

This clone was detected a few times. For the CDR3, the DNA is TGTGCCAGCAGCACGGGACAGACCCTGACGTACGAGCAGTACTTC. As protein: CASSTGQTLTYEQYF. This rearrangement joins TRBV7-2 to TRBJ2-7; TRBD1 matches 7 bases. Germline CDR1 reads SGHTA; CDR2 reads FQGNSA. V shed 5 bases, J shed 4 bases, and the junction held 11 bases outside the gene matches. The CDR3 runs 15 residues.

This sequence joins TRBV12-3 or TRBV12-4 and TRBJ2-1, with D unresolved. The CDR3 sequence is 12 residues long. The V and J ends lost 5 bases and 8 bases respectively, with 10 bases between them. CDR3 in amino acids: CASSQRWDEQFF. The CDR3 DNA reads TGTGCCAGCAGTCAGAGGTGGGATGAGCAGTTCTTC.

This clone has more than one count but fewer than ten. The chain's CDR3 is CASKGIRYYEQYF. Written as DNA, the CDR3 is TGTGCCAGCAAGGGAATCAGGTACTACGAGCAGTACTTC. The chain links TRBV2 to TRBJ2-7; D gene ambiguous. CDR3 length equals 13 residues. Trimming left V 7 bases short and J 3 bases short, with 13 bases between. Per germline, CDR1 SNHLY and CDR2 FYNNEI.

The rearrangement links TRBV2 to TRBJ1-4; D uncertain. This CDR3 is built from 15 residues. V gave up 0 bases and J gave up 5 bases, with 10 bases separating them. CDR1 SNHLY and CDR2 FYNNEI come from the germline V gene. The CDR3 sequence is CASSEARGQNEKLFF. CDR3 DNA: TGTGCCAGCAGTGAAGCGCGAGGGCAGAATGAAAAACTGTTTTTT.

The rearrangement uses TRBV6-2 or TRBV6-3 and TRBJ1-5; TRBD1 aligns across 8 bases. The length of the CDR3 is 15 residues. V trimming: 6 bases; J trimming: 8 bases; junction bases outside the gene matches: 12. Germline CDR1 reads MNHEY; CDR2 reads SVGEGT. This CDR3 is CASSRMTGDVEPQHF. The CDR3 DNA reads TGTGCCAGCAGCCGAATGACAGGGGACGTAGAGCCCCAGCATTTT.

The V gene is TRBV23-1, the J gene TRBJ2-5; 10 bases fit TRBD1. TRBV23-1 is flagged as an ORF with uncertain function. V dropped 5 bases and J dropped 5; count of bases not matched to a gene: 8. This CDR3 has 15 residues. CDR3 DNA: TGCGCCAGCAGTTCGGGACAGGGGCCGGGTGAGACCCAGTACTTC. This sequence encodes CASSSGQGPGETQYF.

This rearrangement joins TRBV27 to TRBJ2-7, with 12 bases matching TRBD1. The V segment lost 5 bases and the J segment 4 bases; nucleotides outside the gene matches: 9. This CDR3 spans 16 amino acids. Germline assignment: CDR1 MNHEY and CDR2 SMNVEV (reference sequence). The CDR3 coding sequence is TGTGCCAGCAGTCCACTCGGGACAGGGGGCCTATACGAGCAGTACTTC. It codes for CASSPLGTGGLYEQYF.

In this sample, this clone turned up once. The chain combines TRBV5-1 with TRBJ1-1; D is unresolved. Germline V CDR1 and CDR2: SGHRS, YFSETQ. This CDR3 is built from 14 residues. Trimming cost V 1 base and J 3 bases, with 10 bases left between them. CDR3 amino acids: CASSLKASDTEAFF. DNA for the CDR3: TGCGCCAGCAGCTTGAAAGCTTCCGACACTGAAGCTTTCTTT.

The rearrangement links TRBV7-9 to TRBJ2-2; no clear D gene. The V gene lost 2 bases and the J gene lost 7 bases, with 8 bases spanning the gap. CDR3 length equals 13 residues. Germline CDR1 reads SEHNR; CDR2 reads FQNEAQ (reference sequence). Here the CDR3 reads CASSLSLIGELFF. As DNA, the CDR3 is TGTGCCAGCAGCTTATCGTTAATCGGGGAGCTGTTTTTT. The variable domain in full, with the rest retrieved from reference TRBV7-9 and TRBJ2-2, is DTGVSQNPRHKITKRGQNVTFRCDPISEHNRLYWYRQTLGQGPEFLTYFQNEAQLEKSRLLSDRFSAERPKGSFSTLEIQRTEQGDSAMYLCASSLSLIGELFFGEGSRLTVL.

This sequence joins TRBV9 and TRBJ2-3; a possible D gene is TRBD2 (6 bases). The CDR3 has 14 amino acids. Germline V lookup: CDR1 SGDLS, CDR2 YYNGEE. Trimming took off 4 bases at V and 1 base at J, with 10 bases between the two ends. The CDR3 region is CASSPRLGTDTQYF. In nucleotides, the CDR3 is TGTGCCAGCAGCCCAAGACTAGGCACAGATACGCAGTATTTT.

This rearrangement joins TRBV11-2 to TRBJ2-5, with 9 bases identical to TRBD2. Germline lookup yields CDR1 SGHAT and CDR2 FQNNGV. V was clipped by 0 bases and J by 0 bases; unmatched bases: 5. The CDR3 covers 17 residues. The CDR3 coding sequence is TGTGCCAGCAGCTTAGATCGCGGGGGGGCCAACCAAGAGACCCAGTACTTC. Residues: CASSLDRGGANQETQYF.